Described below is a single TCR beta chain sequence and its context. Its antigen is unidentified. Study donors comprised healthy, HIV-negative adults devoid of recent acute infection or vaccination. The data were taken from a study of shared clonotypes between healthy human individuals. Clones were read by immunoSEQ multiplex PCR, and TCRdb kept only the in-frame ones, dropping some. The sample has a few million clones, 85% to 95% seen once; the top ten hold approximately 0.39%. General study results and limits: Measured sharing among donors was expected to vary with sequencing depth. Sorted-subset sequencing was shown by rarefaction to be incomplete despite large depth. The study drew on few donors, limiting represented genetic and exposure-history diversity.

Germline CDR1 SGHRS, CDR2 YFSETQ. The CDR3 loop spans 15 amino acids. V was pared by 0 bases and J by 4 bases, with 11 bases between. This TCR was sampled from a man aged 18 to 29 in good health. Some clones in this sample may be carry-over from other donors' samples. Material: naive CD4+ T cells from PBMCs. Described subset: CD45RA+ positively selected. This rearrangement joins TRBV5-1 to TRBJ1-3; no reliable D call. The CDR3 loop reads CASSLEALQGNTIYF. CDR3 coding DNA: TGCGCCAGCAGCTTGGAGGCCCTACAGGGAAACACCATATATTTT.